A selection of T cell receptor beta chains follows, all from one sample in a study of T cells after yellow fever vaccination. TCRdb reprocessed the 5' RACE reads via MiXCR and lists one record per CDR3 protein. The sample carries roughly 320,000 distinct CDR3 sequences, around 11% recorded once. The specimen comprised CD4+ T cells sorted from PBMCs, sampled 45 days after the yellow fever booster vaccination. The receptors were gathered from a man aged 18 to 30 who received the YFV17D yellow fever vaccine. Each CDR3 is given with its conserved first and last residue.

CDR3: CASRLLPNTGELFF
V: TRBV9

CDR3: CASSLGQINTEAFF
V: TRBV5-4

CDR3: CASSRWTAREETQYF
V: TRBV5-1

CDR3: CSAKTVGSSGANVLTF
V: TRBV20-1

CDR3: CASSTGTGYQETQYF
V: TRBV6-5

CDR3: CASSPGLGQPQHF
V: TRBV7-7

CDR3: CASSLGASGGSETQYF
V: TRBV7-2

CDR3: CASSYLGGELFF
V: TRBV27

CDR3: CASRPLGTGDEELFF
V: TRBV6-1

CDR3: CASSSAGAPQHF
V: TRBV12-3/TRBV12-4

CDR3: CASSYARGADTQYF
V: TRBV6-6

CDR3: CASSVMYTDTQYF
V: TRBV2

CDR3: CASSPLTGELFF
V: TRBV12-3/TRBV12-4

CDR3: CASSEMGRGIGETQYF
V: TRBV10-1

CDR3: CSAPSAGYNEQFF
V: TRBV20-1

CDR3: CASSLGLAGVQDTQYF
V: TRBV5-1

CDR3: CASRGETGTKVTGELFF
V: TRBV7-9

CDR3: CASRLRMNTGELFF
V: TRBV7-3

CDR3: CASSWTSGAGELFF
V: TRBV7-3

CDR3: CASSLEGRDSPLHF
V: TRBV5-1

CDR3: CSASQQLYGYTF
V: TRBV20-1

CDR3: CAWSMGLAGVYEQYF
V: TRBV30

CDR3: CSARARTRSVGEKLFF
V: TRBV20-1

CDR3: CASSPTTGKKTQYF
V: TRBV3-1

CDR3: CASSLASGGASREFF
V: TRBV7-2

CDR3: CASSTSGTGRNTIYF
V: TRBV5-1

CDR3: CASSFTGMGYTIYF
V: TRBV7-2

CDR3: CASSELGQGFTEAFF
V: TRBV2

CDR3: CAVGQGGHTF
V: TRBV6-6

CDR3: CASSLAVGQETQYF
V: TRBV5-1

CDR3: CASSDQYGNTIYF
V: TRBV25-1

CDR3: CASSFDRYGYTF
V: TRBV11-2

CDR3: CASSWAVYEQYF
V: TRBV6-2/TRBV6-3

CDR3: CASSVATNTDTQYF
V: TRBV9

CDR3: CASSQDSGGNNEKLFF
V: TRBV4-2

CDR3: CASSLMAGVADTQYF
V: TRBV7-2

CDR3: CASSVQKESSGAFF
V: TRBV7-2